This T cell receptor (beta chain) was obtained from a study of beta chain features in type 1 diabetes. Overall study results and limits: It was possible that PCR favored shorter templates, equally so in patients and controls. When Type 1 diabetes patients were examined, their TCRB CDR3s proved moderately but significantly shorter in all four CD4+ subsets.

The table lists this clone with a few counts. Its antigen is unknown. V dropped 0 bases and J dropped 6 bases, with 9 bases sitting between them. Germline CDR1 KGHSH, CDR2 LQKENI. The CDR3 spans 13 residues. Expressed TCRB transcripts were sequenced because the isolated RNA had all been reverse transcribed beforehand. Clones were read by immunoSEQ multiplex PCR, and TCRdb kept only the in-frame ones, dropping some. The repertoire holds 280,000 or so clones, with about 15% as singletons. The material sequenced was naive CD4+ T cells from blood. The source of this sequence is a man between 18 and 35 years old with type 1 diabetes. The chain has TRBV18 and TRBJ2-7; D gene unclear. DNA of the CDR3: TGTGCCAGCTCACCACCGTTGGCATCCGAGCAGTACTTC. Protein: CASSPPLASEQYF.